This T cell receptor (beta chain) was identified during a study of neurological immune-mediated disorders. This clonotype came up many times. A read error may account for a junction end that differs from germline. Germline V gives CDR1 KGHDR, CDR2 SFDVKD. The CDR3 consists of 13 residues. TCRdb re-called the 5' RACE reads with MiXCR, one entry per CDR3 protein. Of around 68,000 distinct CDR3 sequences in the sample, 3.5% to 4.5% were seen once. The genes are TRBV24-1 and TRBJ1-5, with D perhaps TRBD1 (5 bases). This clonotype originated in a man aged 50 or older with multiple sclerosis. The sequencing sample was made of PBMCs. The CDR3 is CATSGQGGQPQNF. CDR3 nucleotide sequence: TGTGCCACCAGTGGTCAGGGCGGTCAGCCCCAGAATTTT.